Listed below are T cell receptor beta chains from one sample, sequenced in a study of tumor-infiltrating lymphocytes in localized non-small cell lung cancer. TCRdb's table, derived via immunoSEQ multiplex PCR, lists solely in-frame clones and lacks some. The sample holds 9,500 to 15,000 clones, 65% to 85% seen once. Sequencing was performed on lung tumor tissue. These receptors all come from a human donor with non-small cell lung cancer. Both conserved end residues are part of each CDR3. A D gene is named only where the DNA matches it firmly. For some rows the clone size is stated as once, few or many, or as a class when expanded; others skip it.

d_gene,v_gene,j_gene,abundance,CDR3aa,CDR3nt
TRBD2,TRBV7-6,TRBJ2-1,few,CASSLWVASGGADEQFF,TGTGCCAGCAGCTTATGGGTAGCTAGCGGGGGGGCGGATGAGCAGTTCTTC
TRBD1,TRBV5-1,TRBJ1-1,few,CASSPETGEAFF,TGCGCCAGCAGCCCGGAGACAGGGGAAGCTTTCTTT
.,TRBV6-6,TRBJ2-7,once,CASGGGGYEQYF,TGTGCCAGCGGAGGGGGCGGCTACGAGCAGTACTTC
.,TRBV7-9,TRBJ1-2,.,CASSSYLPRGLIANYGYTF,TGTGCCAGCAGCTCCTACCTACCCAGGGGTTTGATTGCTAACTATGGCTACACCTTC
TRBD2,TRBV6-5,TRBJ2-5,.,CASTLLAGGQETQYF,TGTGCCAGCACCCTACTAGCGGGGGGGCAAGAGACCCAGTACTTC
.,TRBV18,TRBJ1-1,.,CASSPSEGREAFF,TGTGCCAGCTCACCAAGTGAGGGCAGGGAGGCTTTCTTT
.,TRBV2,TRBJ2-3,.,CASSSDSRTDTQYF,TGTGCCAGCAGTTCGGACAGCCGCACAGATACGCAGTATTTT
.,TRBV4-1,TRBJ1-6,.,CASSQEQTYNSPLHF,TGCGCCAGCAGCCAAGAGCAGACCTATAATTCACCCCTCCACTTT
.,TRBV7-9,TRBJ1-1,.,CASSSSPTTENTEAFF,TGTGCCAGCAGCTCCAGCCCTACGACAGAGAACACTGAAGCTTTCTTT
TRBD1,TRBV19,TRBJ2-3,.,CASSFSGTGGLDTQYF,TGTGCCAGTAGTTTCTCCGGGACAGGGGGGTTAGATACGCAGTATTTT
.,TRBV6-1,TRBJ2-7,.,CASSRTASSYEQYF,TGTGCCAGCAGCCGGACGGCCAGCTCCTACGAGCAGTACTTC
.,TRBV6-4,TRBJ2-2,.,CASSPDGGAGELFF,TGTGCCAGCAGTCCGGACGGAGGAGCCGGGGAGCTGTTTTTT
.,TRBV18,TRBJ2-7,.,CASSLDEGHSYEQYF,TGTGCCAGCTCACTGGACGAGGGCCACTCCTACGAGCAGTACTTC
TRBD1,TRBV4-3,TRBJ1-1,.,CASSKRTGGSKWAEAFF,TGCGCCAGCAGCAAAAGGACAGGGGGCTCTAAGTGGGCTGAAGCTTTCTTT
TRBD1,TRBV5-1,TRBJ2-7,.,CASSLSPTGGRYEQYF,TGCGCCAGCAGCTTGTCCCCAACAGGGGGGAGGTACGAGCAGTACTTC
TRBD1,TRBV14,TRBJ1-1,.,CASSLYRGNTEAFF,TGTGCCAGCAGCCTCTACAGGGGGAACACTGAAGCTTTCTTT
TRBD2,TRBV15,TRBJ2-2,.,CATSRGGLAGGTGELFF,TGTGCCACCAGCAGAGGAGGTCTAGCGGGGGGAACCGGGGAGCTGTTTTTT
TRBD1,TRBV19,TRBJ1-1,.,CASSIGQGRRNTEAFF,TGTGCCAGTAGTATAGGACAGGGTCGGAGGAACACTGAAGCTTTCTTT
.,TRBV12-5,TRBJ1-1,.,CASGPPAYNTEAFF,TGTGCTAGTGGCCCTCCGGCTTACAACACTGAAGCTTTCTTT
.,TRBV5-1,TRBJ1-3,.,CASSSLDVSPISGNTIYF,TGCGCCAGCAGCTCGCTGGACGTTTCCCCAATCTCTGGAAACACCATATATTTT
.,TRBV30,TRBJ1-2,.,CAWGEEIYGYTF,TGTGCCTGGGGCGAAGAAATCTATGGCTACACCTTC
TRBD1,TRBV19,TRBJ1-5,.,CASSTHRGGEAQHF,TGTGCCAGTAGTACCCACAGGGGAGGAGAAGCCCAGCATTTT
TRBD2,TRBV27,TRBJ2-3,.,CASSLREGDTQYF,TGTGCCAGCAGTTTGCGGGAGGGAGATACGCAGTATTTT
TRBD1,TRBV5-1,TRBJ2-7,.,CASSLTGGTSYEQYF,TGCGCCAGCAGCTTGACAGGGGGAACCTCCTACGAGCAGTACTTC
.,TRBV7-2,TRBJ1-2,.,CASSARDTIDRGYTF,TGTGCCAGCAGCGCCCGGGACACCATTGATCGTGGCTACACCTTC
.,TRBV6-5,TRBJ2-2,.,CASSYSGVGTGELFF,TGTGCCAGCAGTTACTCGGGGGTGGGAACCGGGGAGCTGTTTTTT
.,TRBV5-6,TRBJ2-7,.,CASSGTGLWYEQYF,TGTGCCAGCAGCGGGACGGGACTTTGGTACGAGCAGTACTTC
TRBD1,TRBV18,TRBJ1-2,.,CASSPRTRQGDRGYTF,TGTGCCAGCTCACCCCGAACTCGACAGGGAGATCGGGGCTACACCTTC
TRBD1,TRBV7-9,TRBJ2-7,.,CASSFTGGIAYEQYF,TGTGCCAGCAGCTTTACAGGGGGAATCGCCTACGAGCAGTACTTC
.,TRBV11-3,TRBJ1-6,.,CASSLAGQPSSPLHF,TGTGCCAGCAGCTTAGCGGGCCAACCGAGTTCACCCCTCCACTTT
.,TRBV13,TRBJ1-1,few,CASSKYLLNTEAFF,TGTGCCAGCAGTAAATACCTGTTGAACACTGAAGCTTTCTTT
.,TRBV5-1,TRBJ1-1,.,CASNRDAGRNTEAFF,TGCGCCAGCAATCGGGACGCCGGGAGGAACACTGAAGCTTTCTTT
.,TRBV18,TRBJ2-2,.,CASSPTSRTGELFF,TGTGCCAGCTCCCCCACGTCCCGCACCGGGGAGCTGTTTTTT
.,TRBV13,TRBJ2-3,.,CASSLSGSENTDTQYF,TGTGCCAGCAGCTTAAGCGGTAGCGAGAACACAGATACGCAGTATTTT
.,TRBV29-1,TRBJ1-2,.,CSVEGPVGVYGYTF,TGCAGCGTTGAAGGGCCTGTCGGCGTCTATGGCTACACCTTC
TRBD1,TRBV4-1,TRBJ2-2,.,CASSQRTGAPTGELFF,TGCGCCAGCAGCCAACGCACAGGGGCCCCCACCGGGGAGCTGTTTTTT
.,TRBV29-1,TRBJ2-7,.,CSVDRGDDEQYF,TGCAGCGTTGACAGGGGTGACGACGAGCAGTACTTC
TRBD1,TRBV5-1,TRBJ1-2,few,CASSFIQGGSYGYTF,TGCGCCAGCAGCTTTATCCAGGGGGGATCCTATGGCTACACCTTC
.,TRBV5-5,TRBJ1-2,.,CASSLGLGVFNYGYTF,TGTGCCAGCAGCTTGGGTCTGGGGGTCTTTAACTATGGCTACACCTTC
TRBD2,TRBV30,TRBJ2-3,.,CAWSRGLAVTDTQYF,TGTGCCTGGTCCAGGGGACTAGCGGTCACAGATACGCAGTATTTT
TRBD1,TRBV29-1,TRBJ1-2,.,CSAGDRGRGNYGYTF,TGCAGCGCCGGGGACAGGGGGCGAGGTAACTATGGCTACACCTTC
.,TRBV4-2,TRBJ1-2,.,CASSQGGTPDYGYTF,TGTGCCAGCAGCCAAGGGGGGACACCTGATTATGGCTACACCTTC
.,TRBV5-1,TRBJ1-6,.,CASSWGYNSPLHF,TGCGCCAGCAGCTGGGGCTATAATTCACCCCTCCACTTT
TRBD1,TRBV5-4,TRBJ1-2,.,CASSVRDSPGGYTF,TGTGCCAGCAGCGTTCGGGACAGCCCAGGCGGCTACACCTTC
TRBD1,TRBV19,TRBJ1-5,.,CASKRGQGRQPQHF,TGTGCCAGTAAACGAGGACAGGGAAGACAGCCCCAGCATTTT
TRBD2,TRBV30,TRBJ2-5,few,CAWSVRGGETQYF,TGTGCCTGGAGTGTGCGGGGGGGCGAGACCCAGTACTTC
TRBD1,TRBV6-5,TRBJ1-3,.,CASKKQGAHGNTIYF,TGTGCCAGCAAAAAACAGGGGGCGCATGGAAACACCATATATTTT
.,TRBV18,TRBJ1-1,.,CASSLGRDTEAFF,TGTGCCAGCTCACTAGGAAGGGACACTGAAGCTTTCTTT
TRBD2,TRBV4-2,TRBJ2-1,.,CASSQDGTSVQFF,TGTGCCAGCAGCCAAGATGGGACTAGCGTGCAGTTCTTC
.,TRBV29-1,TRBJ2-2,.,CSVGGASTGELFF,TGCAGCGTTGGGGGGGCCAGCACCGGGGAGCTGTTTTTT
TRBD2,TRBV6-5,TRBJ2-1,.,CASSYRLAGGSEQFF,TGTGCCAGCAGTTATAGACTAGCGGGGGGCTCTGAGCAGTTCTTC
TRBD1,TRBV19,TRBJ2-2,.,CASSGQGYTGELFF,TGTGCCAGTAGCGGACAGGGATACACCGGGGAGCTGTTTTTT
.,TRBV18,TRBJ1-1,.,CASSPGQGGPAFF,TGTGCCAGCTCACCGGGGCAGGGTGGCCCAGCTTTCTTT